These T cell receptor beta chains were read from a single sample in a study of T cells after yellow fever vaccination. TCRdb re-called the 5' RACE reads through MiXCR, storing one row per CDR3 protein. Of roughly 99,000 distinct CDR3 sequences detected, roughly 5.2% appear once; the ten largest clones hold about two fifths. This sample comprised CD8+ T cells sorted from PBMCs, obtained 10 days after the yellow fever booster vaccination. Receptor source: a man younger than 35 who received the YFV17D yellow fever vaccine. Each CDR3 is given with its conserved first and last residue. A D gene is named only where the DNA matches it firmly. Where a row states a size, it is once, few, many or the class of an expanded clone; other rows omit it.

V gene	D gene	J gene	clone size	CDR3 protein	CDR3 DNA
TRBV4-3	TRBD1	TRBJ1-2	few	CASSQEGGSRGIYGYTF	TGCGCCAGCAGCCAAGAGGGAGGGTCCAGGGGGATCTATGGCTACACCTTC
TRBV5-1	TRBD1	TRBJ2-5	many	CASSPRDRVAETQYF	TGCGCCAGCAGCCCCCGGGACAGGGTCGCAGAGACCCAGTACTTC
TRBV10-2	NA	TRBJ2-7	few	CASSPGLATYEQYF	TGCGCCAGCAGTCCGGGTTTGGCAACCTACGAGCAGTACTTC
TRBV5-5	TRBD1	TRBJ2-4	NA	CASSVTGASNIQYF	TGTGCCAGCAGCGTGACAGGGGCTTCAAACATTCAGTACTTC
TRBV9	NA	TRBJ1-6	few	CASSVGGGNSPLHF	TGTGCCAGCAGCGTAGGCGGGGGGAATTCACCCCTCCACTTT
TRBV9	NA	TRBJ2-3	many	CASSAARGRTDTQYF	TGTGCCAGCAGCGCTGCACGGGGTCGCACAGATACGCAGTATTTT
TRBV6-5	TRBD1	TRBJ1-1	few	CASTDWDSTTEAFF	TGTGCCAGCACCGACTGGGACAGCACCACTGAAGCTTTCTTT
TRBV5-4	NA	TRBJ1-1	NA	CASSPPDTNTEAFF	TGTGCCAGCAGCCCTCCGGACACGAACACTGAAGCTTTCTTT
TRBV6-6	TRBD1	TRBJ1-5	NA	CASSAQGAGSQPQHF	TGTGCCAGCAGCGCACAGGGGGCCGGGAGTCAGCCCCAGCATTTT
TRBV7-9	NA	TRBJ1-1	many	CASSLDPSGEWNTEAFF	TGTGCCAGCAGCTTAGATCCCTCAGGGGAGTGGAACACTGAAGCTTTCTTT
TRBV7-9	TRBD2	TRBJ2-7	many	CASSLGASGGATSYEQYF	TGTGCCAGCAGCTTAGGGGCTAGCGGGGGGGCCACGTCCTACGAGCAGTACTTC
TRBV10-3	NA	TRBJ1-1	NA	CATRPRVGTEAFF	TGTGCCACCCGGCCAAGGGTGGGCACTGAAGCTTTCTTT
TRBV11-2	NA	TRBJ2-3	NA	CASSLWGPPDTQYF	TGTGCCAGCAGCTTATGGGGACCCCCAGATACGCAGTATTTT
TRBV7-8	NA	TRBJ1-5	few	CASSHGARESQPQHF	TGTGCCAGCAGCCACGGGGCTAGGGAAAGCCAGCCCCAGCATTTT
TRBV29-1	TRBD2	TRBJ2-7	NA	CSVELAGNYEQYF	TGCAGCGTTGAACTAGCGGGCAACTACGAGCAGTACTTC
TRBV7-6	NA	TRBJ2-7	few	CASSPKGGRVREQYF	TGTGCCAGCAGCCCAAAGGGGGGCAGGGTTCGGGAGCAGTACTTC
TRBV18	NA	TRBJ2-5	NA	CASSPSGETQYF	TGTGCCAGCTCACCATCTGGCGAGACCCAGTACTTC
TRBV7-9	NA	TRBJ2-5	NA	CASSLGAGLRETQYF	TGTGCCAGCAGTCTAGGCGCAGGGCTCCGGGAGACCCAGTACTTC
TRBV20-1	NA	TRBJ2-1	many	CSARDRQRAYNEQFF	TGCAGTGCTAGAGATAGGCAGCGGGCCTACAATGAGCAGTTCTTC
TRBV4-2	TRBD1	TRBJ1-4	few	CASSQEETGGEKLFF	TGTGCCAGCAGCCAAGAGGAGACAGGGGGGGAAAAACTGTTTTTT
TRBV7-2	NA	TRBJ1-3	NA	CASSPANTIYF	TGTGCCAGCAGCCCGGCAAACACCATATATTTT
TRBV27	TRBD2	TRBJ2-1	many	CASSAGGPIEQFF	TGTGCCAGCAGCGCGGGGGGGCCTATTGAGCAGTTCTTC
TRBV9	NA	TRBJ2-3	NA	CASSVEGTDTQYF	TGTGCCAGCAGCGTAGAGGGCACAGATACGCAGTATTTT
TRBV20-1	TRBD1	TRBJ2-3	many	CSARGDRLTDTQYF	TGCAGTGCTAGAGGGGACAGGTTGACAGATACGCAGTATTTT
TRBV4-1	TRBD1	TRBJ2-7	NA	CASSLEGQGDYEQYF	TGCGCCAGCAGCCTAGAGGGACAGGGTGACTACGAGCAGTACTTC
TRBV4-1	NA	TRBJ1-2	few	CASSLRNGYTF	TGCGCCAGCAGCCTGAGGAATGGCTACACCTTC
TRBV7-9	TRBD1	TRBJ2-7	few	CASSPSLTGGLAYEQYF	TGTGCCAGCAGCCCGAGCCTAACAGGGGGCCTAGCCTACGAGCAGTACTTC
TRBV12-3/TRBV12-4	TRBD2	TRBJ2-5	NA	CASSFLAGRETQYF	TGTGCCAGCAGTTTTCTAGCGGGGAGAGAGACCCAGTACTTC
TRBV7-2	NA	TRBJ1-6	few	CASSFPWSYNSPLHF	TGTGCCAGCAGCTTTCCCTGGTCTTATAATTCACCCCTCCACTTT
TRBV14	TRBD2	TRBJ2-5	NA	CASSQEGLARETQYF	TGTGCCAGCAGCCAAGAGGGACTAGCGAGAGAGACCCAGTACTTC
TRBV9	NA	TRBJ2-7	many	CASSVGGGPTYEQYF	TGTGCCAGCAGCGTAGGAGGGGGACCGACCTACGAGCAGTACTTC
TRBV6-5	NA	TRBJ1-1	NA	CASGLQANTEAFF	TGTGCCAGCGGTCTACAGGCGAACACTGAAGCTTTCTTT
TRBV6-2/TRBV6-3	NA	TRBJ2-7	few	CASSWDGGSYEQYF	TGTGCCAGCAGTTGGGACGGAGGCTCCTACGAGCAGTACTTC